This T cell receptor (beta chain) was captured by sequencing in a study of T cells after yellow fever vaccination (dated by TCRdb to 2018 to 2020). As for the study more broadly: Libraries from fractions with low cell numbers were prepared with the SMART-Seq v4 Ultra Low Input RNA kit. To track T-cell clones before and after primary and booster YFV17D yellow fever vaccination, bulk TCR alpha and beta repertoires were sequenced longitudinally. Two healthy male donors, one aged 18 to 30 and one aged 30 to 39 years, were included in the cohort. Blood was collected at multiple timepoints before and after primary and secondary immunization, and bulk PBMC replicates and cell subsets were isolated.

TCR cDNA was synthesized by 5'RACE template switching, through which a universal primer site and unique molecular identifiers were introduced. Priming for cDNA synthesis came from both the TCR alpha and TCR beta constant segments. Libraries were amplified in two PCR steps, with sample barcodes and sequencing adapters added in the second step. Sequencing of the libraries was done on either Illumina HiSeq 2500 (2x100 bp) or NovaSeq (2x150 bp). The paper's processing steps were these. MIGEC handled demultiplexing of reads and collapsing into UMI consensus sequences, while MiXCR performed V(D)J alignment. Vaccine-responding clonotypes were identified with edgeR using replicate PBMC samples, with FDR below 0.01 and a log2 fold change above 5 up to day 15 being required. Each bulk clonotype received a CD4 or CD8 identity based on whether the sequenced CD4 or CD8 repertoire contained that clonotype at higher abundance. The public reads were reanalyzed by TCRdb: fastp trimming at Q25, MiXCR alignment, in-frame beta chains only. Each entry is one CDR3 protein sequence, shown with its most common DNA and genes. TCRdb assigned the V and J calls; the authors' analysis was not used. This sample holds about 150,000 distinct CDR3 sequences; approximately 6.2% were observed only once. The ten largest clonotypes hold less than 3.5% of the sample.

The treatment or condition label on this specimen signifies: live attenuated yellow fever vaccine strain. A standard Ficoll-Paque protocol was used to isolate PBMCs from peripheral blood. Dynabeads CD4 and CD8 positive selection kits were used to isolate CD4 and CD8 T-cell fractions. RNA was extracted with TriZol from bulk PBMCs, CD4 and CD8 fractions, and dextramer-positive and dextramer-negative fractions. The CDR3 has 16 amino acids, counting the end cysteine and phenylalanine. Of all the DNA, just the CDR3 is kept, 48 bases in frame from base 1. Reading the germline V gene gives CDR1 SGHTA and CDR2 FQGNSA. A distance of 17 bases separates the germline ends of V and J, which lose 5 bases and 0 bases respectively. What the research found in general, with its limitations: Most clones expanded after primary vaccination were re-detected after the booster (approximately 96% of CD4 and approximately 88% of CD8), suggesting broad memory maintenance. Compared with the primary T-cell response, the secondary T-cell response was faster but weaker, reaching its peak on day 5 rather than on day 15. A small share of clonotypes occurred in both CD4 and CD8 compartments, likely arising from convergent recombination. Computational filtering was required because FACS-sorted repertoires could contain abundant contaminating clonotypes from the bulk population. Because only a couple of donors were included in the study, the extent to which the findings can be generalized is limited.

With regard to this clonotype: Its antigen is currently not known. Qualities for individual bases were not recorded, and no much larger clone is one base off.

The sample consisted of CD4+ T cells sorted from PBMCs, taken on the day of the first yellow fever vaccination. The V and J genes are TRBV7-2 and TRBJ2-7; a tentative D call is TRBD2 (7 bases match). This receptor was taken from a man aged 18 to 35 who received the YFV17D yellow fever vaccine. The DNA sequence is given as TGTGCCAGCAGCCGGCTAGGGGGGGGGAGCTCCTACGAGCAGTACTTC. Its amino acids are CASSRLGGGSSYEQYF.